One sample yielded the 3 T cell receptor beta chains listed below, sequenced in a study of cytomegalovirus exposure and HLA in healthy donors. With 60 Vbeta and 13 Jbeta primers, the PCR was carried out. Some clones are missing from TCRdb's copy, which holds only in-frame ones; the method was immunoSEQ multiplex PCR. Of about 160,000 clones listed, under 90% were seen once; the top ten hold approximately 1.9%. Source material: PBMCs. These receptors originate from a man aged 18 to 30 in good health and CMV-seronegative.

The chain links TRBV4-1 to TRBJ2-7; tentative D call: TRBD2 (6 bases). The CDR3 has 17 residues. Germline assignment: CDR1 MGHRA and CDR2 YSYEKL. V dropped 0 bases and J dropped 2 bases, with 17 bases sitting between them. The CDR3 spells CASSQERFTGDPYEQYF. Here the CDR3 DNA reads TGCGCCAGCAGCCAAGAGAGGTTCACGGGAGATCCCTACGAGCAGTACTTC.

In this sample, this clone turned up once. CDR3: CASSPGLAGVGNEQFF. The CDR3 coding sequence is TGTGCCAGCAGCCCGGGACTAGCGGGAGTGGGGAATGAGCAGTTCTTC. The chain carries TRBV7-2 and TRBJ2-1, with TRBD2 matching 14 bases. The CDR3 spans 16 residues. J was trimmed by 7 bases and V by 5 bases; bases with no gene match: 7. Germline values: CDR1 SGHTA, CDR2 FQGNSA.

V gene TRBV19 combines with J gene TRBJ2-2; 7 bases line up with TRBD2. J gave up 3 bases and V 4 bases, and 8 bases lay outside the gene matches. The CDR3 runs to 16 residues. Looked up from germline, CDR1 is LNHDA and CDR2 is SQIVND (reference sequence). The CDR3 DNA reads TGTGCCAGTAGTAGGTTGGCTAGCGGTTACACCGGGGAGCTGTTTTTT. Amino acid sequence: CASSRLASGYTGELFF.